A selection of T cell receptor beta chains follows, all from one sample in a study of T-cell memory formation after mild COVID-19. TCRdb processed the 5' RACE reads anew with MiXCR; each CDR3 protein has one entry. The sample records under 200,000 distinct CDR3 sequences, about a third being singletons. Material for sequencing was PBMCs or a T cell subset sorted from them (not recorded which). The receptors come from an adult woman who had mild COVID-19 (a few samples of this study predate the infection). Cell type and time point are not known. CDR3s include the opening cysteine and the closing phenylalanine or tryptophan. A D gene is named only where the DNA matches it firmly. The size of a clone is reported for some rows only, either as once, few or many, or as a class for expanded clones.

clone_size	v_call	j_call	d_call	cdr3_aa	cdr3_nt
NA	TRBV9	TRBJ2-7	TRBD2	CASSGASGGAREQYF	TGTGCCAGCAGCGGGGCTAGCGGGGGGGCCAGGGAGCAGTACTTC
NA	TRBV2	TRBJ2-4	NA	CASSAPGTENIQYF	TGTGCCAGCAGTGCTCCCGGGACGGAGAACATTCAGTACTTC
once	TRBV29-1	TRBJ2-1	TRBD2	CSVELAGGPNNEQFF	TGCAGCGTTGAGTTAGCGGGAGGGCCGAACAATGAGCAGTTCTTC
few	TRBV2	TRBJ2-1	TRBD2	CASSPGLAIKNEQFF	TGTGCCAGCAGCCCGGGACTAGCGATAAAGAATGAGCAGTTCTTC
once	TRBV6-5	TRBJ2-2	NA	CASKWTSGTPTGELFF	TGTGCCAGCAAATGGACGAGCGGAACCCCCACCGGGGAGCTGTTTTTT
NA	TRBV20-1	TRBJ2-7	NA	CSARLGALHEQYF	TGCAGTGCTAGATTGGGGGCGCTGCACGAGCAGTACTTC
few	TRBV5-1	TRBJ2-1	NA	CASSLIPDNEQFF	TGCGCCAGCAGCCTTATACCGGACAATGAGCAGTTCTTC
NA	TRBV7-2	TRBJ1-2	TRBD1	CASSSRQGDGYTF	TGTGCCAGCAGCTCGAGACAGGGTGATGGCTACACCTTC
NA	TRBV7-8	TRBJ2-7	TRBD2	CASSHYSGSVSYEQYF	TGTGCCAGCAGCCATTATAGCGGGAGTGTCTCCTACGAGCAGTACTTC
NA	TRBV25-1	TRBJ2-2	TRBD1	CASSAGQGALPREGPTGELFF	TGTGCCAGCAGTGCTGGACAGGGGGCTTTACCGAGGGAGGGACCGACCGGGGAGCTGTTTTTT
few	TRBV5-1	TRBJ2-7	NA	CASSLSGTESYEQYF	TGCGCCAGCAGCTTGTCCGGGACGGAGAGTTACGAGCAGTACTTC
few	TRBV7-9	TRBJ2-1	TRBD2	CASSTPSGSLDNEQFF	TGTGCCAGCAGCACTCCCAGCGGGAGCCTCGACAATGAGCAGTTCTTC
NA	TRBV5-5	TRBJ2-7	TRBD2	CASSSGGLTYEQYF	TGTGCCAGCAGCTCGGGGGGGCTCACCTACGAGCAGTACTTC
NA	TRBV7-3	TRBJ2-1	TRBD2	CASSLSSGGGSEQFF	TGTGCCAGCAGCTTATCTAGCGGGGGCGGTTCTGAGCAGTTCTTC
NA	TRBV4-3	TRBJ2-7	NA	CASSSFEGHYEQYF	TGCGCCAGCAGCTCCTTCGAGGGGCACTACGAGCAGTACTTC
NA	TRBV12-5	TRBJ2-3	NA	CASGLDIMGEETDTQYF	TGTGCTAGTGGTTTGGACATAATGGGTGAGGAGACAGATACGCAGTATTTT
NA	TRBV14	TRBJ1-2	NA	CASSHPPDNGYTF	TGTGCCAGCAGCCACCCGCCAGACAATGGCTACACCTTC
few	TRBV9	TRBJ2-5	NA	CASSVARGEGQETQYF	TGTGCCAGCAGCGTAGCTAGGGGTGAAGGCCAAGAGACCCAGTACTTC
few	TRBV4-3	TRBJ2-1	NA	CASSQDYGRGSYNEQFF	TGCGCCAGCAGCCAAGACTACGGGAGAGGATCCTACAATGAGCAGTTCTTC
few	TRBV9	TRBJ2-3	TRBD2	CASSPLRGDTDTQYF	TGTGCCAGCAGCCCACTCCGGGGGGACACAGATACGCAGTATTTT
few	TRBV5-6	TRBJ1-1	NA	CASSLATTGENTEAFF	TGTGCCAGCAGCTTGGCAACGACAGGAGAGAACACTGAAGCTTTCTTT
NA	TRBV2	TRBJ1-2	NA	CASSGTLPNYGYTF	TGTGCCAGCAGTGGGACGCTCCCTAACTATGGCTACACCTTC
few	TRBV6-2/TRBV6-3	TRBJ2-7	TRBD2	CASSYSKWWREGRTYEQYF	TGTGCCAGCAGTTACTCGAAGTGGTGGCGGGAGGGGAGAACCTACGAGCAGTACTTC